This TCR beta chain came from a study of Graves' ophthalmopathy and Graves' hyperthyroidism. Whole-study findings and limits: Forecasting of ophthalmopathy progression by the model achieved approximately 70% sensitivity and around 72% specificity. Stable hyperthyroidism and ophthalmopathy were told apart by a 13-signature model, which achieved 85% to 90% sensitivity and roughly 76% specificity. Appearing in blood as well were most expanded thyroid clonotypes above 0.001 frequency.

This clonotype has only a few counts. Its antigen is unidentified. CDR3 regions of TCR beta were amplified from RNA transcripts. HTBI-primed first-round RT-PCR preceded second-round multiplex PCR. TCRdb analysed the multiplex PCR reads with MiXCR anew, one entry per CDR3 protein. The repertoire holds about 700,000 distinct CDR3 sequences, with 40% as singletons. Looked up from germline, CDR1 is SGHTA and CDR2 is FQGNSA. The CDR3 sequence is 16 residues long. Between the trimmed V and J ends, which lost 3 bases and 4 bases, there was a span of 15 bases. The rearrangement joins TRBV7-2 to TRBJ2-2, with a weak D call TRBD2 (6 bases). This clonotype was obtained from an adult man with Graves' ophthalmopathy. The material sequenced was peripheral blood. As DNA, the CDR3 is TGTGCCAGCAGCTTCTCCGGGGGTGAAATCACCGGGGAGCTGTTTTTT. It codes for CASSFSGGEITGELFF.